The entry below describes one TCR beta chain. The target antigen is unknown. The record originates from a study of cytomegalovirus exposure and HLA in healthy donors. Study results and caveats: Clonal expansion, a later analysis showed, was greater in HLA-associated TCR beta chains than in equally common others.

The CDR3 runs 15 residues. V was shortened by 0 bases and J by 1 base, with 9 bases between the two germline ends. Germline loops: CDR1 KGHSH, CDR2 LQKENI. This cohort consisted of healthy bone marrow donors. 60 Vbeta and 13 Jbeta primers were used in PCR. Libraries were prepared by immunoSEQ multiplex PCR; TCRdb keeps only in-frame clonotypes and omits some of them. The repertoire holds over 50,000 clones, with about 80% as singletons. This clonotype was obtained from a man aged 35 to 55 in good health and CMV-seronegative. The chain joins TRBV18 to TRBJ1-1; tentative D call: TRBD1 (5 bases). Material: PBMCs. The CDR3 region has the DNA TGTGCCAGCTCACCACCGCAGGGCGGGAACACTGAAGCTTTCTTT. Protein product: CASSPPQGGNTEAFF.